This is a list of T cell receptor beta chains from one sample in a study of Graves' ophthalmopathy and Graves' hyperthyroidism. MiXCR, run by TCRdb on the multiplex PCR reads, gives a single entry per CDR3 protein. The table shows about 370,000 distinct CDR3 sequences, with about a sixth occurring only once. Sequenced sample: peripheral blood. Receptor source: an adult woman with stable Graves' hyperthyroidism. Both conserved end residues are part of each CDR3. Each record gives: J gene, D gene, V gene, clone size, CDR3 length, CDR3 DNA, CDR3 protein. The D gene is left open where the match is weak. Expanded clones get a size class; other rows say once, few or many, or leave the size out.

j_gene: TRBJ2-4; d_gene: TRBD2; v_gene: TRBV2; abundance: many; len: 14; CDR3nt: TGTGCCAGCGGCGGTAGCGGGAGAATAAGCATTCAGTACTTC; CDR3aa: CASGGSGRISIQYF
j_gene: TRBJ2-1; d_gene: TRBD2; v_gene: TRBV28; abundance: .; len: 13; CDR3nt: TGTGCCAGCGTTGGACTAGCGGACAATGAGCAGTTCTTC; CDR3aa: CASVGLADNEQFF
j_gene: TRBJ2-7; d_gene: .; v_gene: TRBV5-1; abundance: .; len: 14; CDR3nt: TGCGCCAGCAGCTTGGTTCAGGGGAACTACGAGCAGTACTTC; CDR3aa: CASSLVQGNYEQYF
j_gene: TRBJ2-7; d_gene: .; v_gene: TRBV7-2; abundance: many; len: 15; CDR3nt: TGTGCCAGCAGCTTAGTGGGGACCCAAGGCAGCGAGCAGTACTTC; CDR3aa: CASSLVGTQGSEQYF
j_gene: TRBJ2-7; d_gene: TRBD2; v_gene: TRBV5-1; abundance: many; len: 15; CDR3nt: TGCGCCAGCAGCTTAACGACTAGCGCAACCTACGAGCAGTACTTC; CDR3aa: CASSLTTSATYEQYF
j_gene: TRBJ1-2; d_gene: .; v_gene: TRBV29-1; abundance: many; len: 13; CDR3nt: TGCAGCGTTGAAAGGGTCACGGACTATGGCTACACCTTC; CDR3aa: CSVERVTDYGYTF
j_gene: TRBJ2-7; d_gene: .; v_gene: TRBV7-2; abundance: many; len: 14; CDR3nt: TGTGCCAGCAGCTATACTAAATACGGCTACGAGCAGTACTTC; CDR3aa: CASSYTKYGYEQYF
j_gene: TRBJ2-7; d_gene: TRBD1; v_gene: TRBV28; abundance: .; len: 13; CDR3nt: TGTGCCAGCCCGGGGACAGGGGCATACGAGCAGTACTTC; CDR3aa: CASPGTGAYEQYF
j_gene: TRBJ1-1; d_gene: .; v_gene: TRBV7-9; abundance: .; len: 13; CDR3nt: TGTTCCAGCAGCCGGGACACGAACACTGAAGCTTTCTTT; CDR3aa: CSSSRDTNTEAFF
j_gene: TRBJ2-7; d_gene: .; v_gene: TRBV7-2; abundance: many; len: 16; CDR3nt: TGTGCCAGCAGCCAGGGGGGGGTCCAGGGTCGGTACGAGCAGTACTTC; CDR3aa: CASSQGGVQGRYEQYF
j_gene: TRBJ2-5; d_gene: TRBD2; v_gene: TRBV11-2; abundance: many; len: 18; CDR3nt: TGTGCCAGCAGCACCCGACTAGCGGGAGCAGGGAGCTCCGAGACCCAGTACTTC; CDR3aa: CASSTRLAGAGSSETQYF
j_gene: TRBJ2-7; d_gene: .; v_gene: TRBV4-1; abundance: many; len: 15; CDR3nt: TGCGCCAGCAGCCAAGTACCTGGAGGACCTTACGAGCAGTACTTC; CDR3aa: CASSQVPGGPYEQYF
j_gene: TRBJ1-1; d_gene: .; v_gene: TRBV6-5; abundance: .; len: 14; CDR3nt: TGTGCCAGCAGTTACTCTAATCAAAGGGCTGAAGCTTTCTTT; CDR3aa: CASSYSNQRAEAFF
j_gene: TRBJ2-7; d_gene: TRBD2; v_gene: TRBV6-5; abundance: many; len: 13; CDR3nt: TGTGCCAGCGCGGCTAGCGGGATCTACGAGCAGTACTTC; CDR3aa: CASAASGIYEQYF
j_gene: TRBJ2-2; d_gene: TRBD2; v_gene: TRBV20-1; abundance: many; len: 15; CDR3nt: TGCAGTGCAAGTCGGAGCGGGAGGGCCGGCGGGGAGCTGTTTTTT; CDR3aa: CSASRSGRAGGELFF
j_gene: TRBJ2-7; d_gene: .; v_gene: TRBV10-3; abundance: many; len: 14; CDR3nt: TGTGCCATCAGTGATAACGGGGTGATCTACGAGCAGTACTTC; CDR3aa: CAISDNGVIYEQYF
j_gene: TRBJ2-7; d_gene: .; v_gene: TRBV7-8; abundance: many; len: 15; CDR3nt: TGTGCCAGCAGCATGAACCGGGCTTCTGGGTACGAGCAGTACTTC; CDR3aa: CASSMNRASGYEQYF
j_gene: TRBJ2-2; d_gene: .; v_gene: TRBV4-1; abundance: few; len: 16; CDR3nt: TGCGCCAGCAGCCTCCGTTGGCTTACGAACACCGGGGAGCTGTTTTTT; CDR3aa: CASSLRWLTNTGELFF
j_gene: TRBJ2-7; d_gene: TRBD2; v_gene: TRBV20-1; abundance: many; len: 13; CDR3nt: TGCAGTGCTACTAGCGGGAGGGCCTACGAGCAGTACTTC; CDR3aa: CSATSGRAYEQYF
j_gene: TRBJ2-2; d_gene: TRBD2; v_gene: TRBV27; abundance: .; len: 18; CDR3nt: TGTGCCAGCAGTTTATCGTTCGGAGGGAGGGCCTTAACCGGGGAGCTGTTTTTT; CDR3aa: CASSLSFGGRALTGELFF
j_gene: TRBJ1-5; d_gene: TRBD1; v_gene: TRBV24-1; abundance: many; len: 15; CDR3nt: TGTGCCACCAGTGATCCCGGACAGGGGAATCAGCCCCAGCATTTT; CDR3aa: CATSDPGQGNQPQHF
j_gene: TRBJ2-5; d_gene: TRBD2; v_gene: TRBV6-2/TRBV6-3; abundance: .; len: 14; CDR3nt: TGTGCCAGCAGAGGACTAGCGGGTTGGGAGACCCAGTACTTC; CDR3aa: CASRGLAGWETQYF
j_gene: TRBJ2-7; d_gene: TRBD2; v_gene: TRBV28; abundance: many; len: 16; CDR3nt: TGTGCCAGCAGGCCGGGGGTTGGCGGGAGGAACTACGAGCAGTACTTC; CDR3aa: CASRPGVGGRNYEQYF
j_gene: TRBJ1-1; d_gene: .; v_gene: TRBV10-3; abundance: .; len: 15; CDR3nt: TGTGCCACTCAAGTTAGGGACGGGGAGGGCACTGAAGCTTTCTTT; CDR3aa: CATQVRDGEGTEAFF